A single sample is the source of the 25 T cell receptor beta chains below, sequenced in a study of cytomegalovirus exposure and HLA in healthy donors. PCR amplification relied on 60 Vbeta primers (plus 13 Jbeta primers). Sequencing used immunoSEQ multiplex PCR; TCRdb keeps in-frame clones, though not all of them. The sample consists of roughly 150,000 clones, around four fifths of them appearing once. Specimen: PBMCs. These receptors came from a male donor in good health and CMV-seronegative.

Remarks on this clone: The same CDR3 also results from other DNA sequences found in this sample. The chain is built from TRBV6-4 and TRBJ1-5; D possibly corresponds to TRBD1 (5 bases). This CDR3 is built from 15 residues. V shed 4 bases and J shed 7 bases, with 17 bases lying between them. Germline-derived CDR1 and CDR2 are MRHNA and SNTAGT. CDR3 loop: CASSGLGGKDQPQHF. CDR3 nucleotides: TGTGCCAGCAGTGGGCTTGGGGGGAAGGACCAGCCCCAGCATTTT.

This chain uses TRBV28 with TRBJ1-1; D is possibly TRBD1 (6 bases). The CDR3 loop spans 12 amino acids. Germline V gene lookup returns CDR1 MDHEN and CDR2 SYDVKM. Trimming took 8 bases from V and 7 from J, leaving 14 bases between them. CDR3 nucleotide sequence: TGTGCCAGCGACACAGGGCCCGATGAAGCTTTCTTT. Protein product: CASDTGPDEAFF.

The chain uses TRBV5-1 and TRBJ1-1, with D possibly matching TRBD1 (5 bases). V dropped 1 base and J dropped 0 bases, with 10 bases sitting between them. There are 15 residues in the CDR3. CDR1 and CDR2 from the germline V gene are SGHRS and YFSETQ. The CDR3 sequence is CASSLRSRVNTEAFF. CDR3 coding DNA: TGCGCCAGCAGCTTGAGGAGCAGGGTGAACACTGAAGCTTTCTTT.

The V gene is TRBV28, the J gene TRBJ2-1; no firm D call. CDR3 length: 15 residues. Germline V gene data show CDR1 as MDHEN and CDR2 as SYDVKM. Trimming took off 3 bases at V and 0 bases at J, with 9 bases between the two ends. CDR3 residues: CASSLTIPSYNEQFF. The DNA of the CDR3 is TGTGCCAGCAGTTTGACAATCCCCTCCTACAATGAGCAGTTCTTC.

The chain joins TRBV6-1 to TRBJ2-7; TRBD2 aligns across 9 bases. In germline, CDR1 is MNHNS, CDR2 SASEGT. The CDR3 has 14 amino acids. The trim removed 6 bases at V and 3 bases at J, leaving 6 bases unmatched. The CDR3 here is CASSGSGSSYEQYF. The CDR3 DNA is TGTGCCAGCAGCGGTAGCGGGAGTAGCTACGAGCAGTACTTC.

The chain has TRBV18 and TRBJ2-7; D is possibly TRBD2 (6 bases). Trimming left V 6 bases short and J 4 bases short, with 16 bases between. Germline assignment: CDR1 KGHSH and CDR2 LQKENI. The CDR3 covers 14 residues. In nucleotides, the CDR3 is TGTGCCAGCTCCCGCGCCGGGACTGATTACGAGCAGTACTTC. Its translation is CASSRAGTDYEQYF.

This clone was seen only once. This chain connects TRBV21-1 to TRBJ1-1. TRBV21-1 has pseudogene status. This CDR3 has 17 residues. CDR3 protein: CASSKESGGAGNTEAFF. The CDR3 nucleotides are TGTGCCAGCAGCAAAGAGTCGGGGGGCGCGGGGAACACTGAAGCTTTCTTT.

The chain is built from TRBV5-4 and TRBJ2-2; D might be TRBD1 (5 bases). Deletions cut 1 base from V and 2 bases from J, with 12 bases between. The CDR3 sequence is 16 residues long. CDR1 and CDR2 from the germline V gene are SGHNT and YYREEE (reference sequence). CDR3 in amino acids: CASSLSAGPNTGELFF. The CDR3 region has the DNA TGTGCCAGCAGCTTGTCAGCAGGGCCAAACACCGGGGAGCTGTTTTTT.

This chain links TRBV4-1 with TRBJ2-5, with D possibly being TRBD2 (5 bases). Germline V gene sequence: CDR1 MGHRA, CDR2 YSYEKL. The CDR3 consists of 16 residues. Trimming cost V 0 bases and J 2 bases, with 13 bases left between them. For the CDR3, the DNA is TGCGCCAGCAGCCAAGATGGAACCCCGGGGCAAGAGACCCAGTACTTC. Amino acids: CASSQDGTPGQETQYF.

The V gene is TRBV11-3, the J gene TRBJ2-5, with TRBD1 identical over 8 bases. Germline V CDR1 and CDR2: SGHNT, YENEEA. Trimming removed 1 base from V and 2 bases from J; junction bases left unmatched: 6. The CDR3 is 16 amino acids. The CDR3 sequence is CASSLGRGPSQETQYF. The CDR3 region has the DNA TGTGCCAGCAGCTTAGGCAGGGGGCCTTCGCAAGAGACCCAGTACTTC. The full variable domain, rest sourced from reference TRBV11-3 and TRBJ2-5, is EAGVVQSPRYKIIEKKQPVAFWCNPISGHNTLYWYLQNLGQGPELLIRYENEEAVDDSQLPKDRFSAERLKGVDSTLKIQPAELGDSAVYLCASSLGRGPSQETQYFGPGTRLLVL.

V and J are TRBV15 and TRBJ1-4; the D is unclear. Trimming removed 1 base from V and 12 bases from J, with 9 bases in between. This CDR3 spans 12 amino acids. Germline loops: CDR1 LNHNV, CDR2 YYDKDF (reference sequence). CDR3 nucleotides: TGTGCCACCAGCAGAGGAATAGTAGAACTGTTTTTT. Encoded protein: CATSRGIVELFF. The whole variable domain, filled in from reference TRBV15 and TRBJ1-4, reads DAMVIQNPRYQVTQFGKPVTLSCSQTLNHNVMYWYQQKSSQAPKLLFHYYDKDFNNEADTPDNFQSRRPNTSFCFLDIRSPGLGDTAMYLCATSRGIVELFFGSGTQLSVL.

The V call is TRBV6-1, the J call TRBJ2-1; 8 bases align to TRBD1. Per the germline V gene, CDR1 is MNHNS and CDR2 is SASEGT. Unmatched junction bases numbered 5, after V lost 0 bases and J lost 7 bases. The CDR3 runs 15 residues. CDR3 region: CASSEARTGKNEQFF. CDR3 nucleotide sequence: TGTGCCAGCAGTGAAGCGCGGACAGGGAAAAATGAGCAGTTCTTC.

This rearrangement joins TRBV14 to TRBJ2-2; 10 nucleotides line up with TRBD2. The CDR3 is 17 amino acids. Germline CDR1 and CDR2: SGHDN and FVKESK. J gave up 5 bases and V 2 bases, and 8 bases lay outside the gene matches. The CDR3 spells CASSQTSGRVNTGELFF. The CDR3 region has the DNA TGTGCCAGCAGCCAAACGAGCGGGAGGGTCAATACCGGGGAGCTGTTTTTT.

The chain has TRBV11-1 and TRBJ2-7; tentative D call: TRBD1 (6 bases). The CDR3 has 15 residues. Germline loops: CDR1 SGHAT, CDR2 FQDESV (reference sequence). The V gene lost 1 base and the J gene lost 3 bases, with 13 bases spanning the gap. The CDR3: CASSLVDRTYYEQYF. CDR3 coding DNA: TGTGCCAGCAGCTTAGTAGACAGGACCTACTACGAGCAGTACTTC.

CDR3 region: CASRQMGGGTEAFF. The CDR3 DNA follows: TGTGCCAGCAGACAAATGGGAGGGGGCACTGAAGCTTTCTTT. This chain uses TRBV25-1 with TRBJ1-1, with TRBD1 as a possible D gene (6 bases). CDR1 is MGHDK and CDR2 is SYGVNS in the germline V gene. Trimming shortened V by 6 bases and J by 4 bases, and 15 bases separated the two germline ends. The CDR3 contains 14 residues.

The genes are TRBV5-6 and TRBJ1-1, with D unresolved. The CDR3 is made up of 14 amino acids. Germline V gene lookup returns CDR1 SGHDT and CDR2 YYEEEE. Trimming took 2 bases from V and 1 from J, leaving 9 bases between them. The CDR3 loop reads CASSFGEPNTEAFF. The CDR3 DNA is TGTGCCAGCAGCTTCGGGGAGCCGAACACTGAAGCTTTCTTT.

The chain has TRBV28 and TRBJ1-5; D is ambiguous. Germline V gene data show CDR1 as MDHEN and CDR2 as SYDVKM. The CDR3 runs 14 residues. V lost 3 bases and J lost 0, with 6 bases in between. This CDR3 reads CASSFPYSNQPQHF. The CDR3 nucleotides read TGTGCCAGCAGTTTCCCTTATAGCAATCAGCCCCAGCATTTT.

Only a few counts were recorded for this clone. V and J are TRBV10-2 and TRBJ2-7, with 8 bases identical to TRBD1. V trimming: 3 bases; J trimming: 7 bases; junction bases outside the gene matches: 11. Looked up from germline, CDR1 is WSHSY and CDR2 is SAAADI. The CDR3 is made up of 15 amino acids. CDR3 bases: TGCGCCAGCAGTGATGTTACAGGGGGGCTTATGGAGCAGTACTTC. Translating it yields CASSDVTGGLMEQYF.

V is TRBV6-1 and J is TRBJ1-2; 9 bases line up with TRBD1. V lost 6 bases, J lost 4 bases, and 3 bases stayed unmatched. CDR1 is MNHNS and CDR2 is SASEGT in the germline V gene. The CDR3 spans 13 residues. The CDR3: CASRQGAVYGYTF. Here the CDR3 DNA reads TGTGCCAGCAGACAGGGGGCTGTCTATGGCTACACCTTC.

The genes are TRBV4-2 and TRBJ1-5; D is possibly TRBD1 (6 bases). CDR3 length: 15 amino acids. Deletions cut 4 bases from V and 4 bases from J, with 14 bases between. From germline, CDR1 is LGHNA and CDR2 YNFKEQ. The CDR3 coding sequence is TGTGCCAGCAGCCCGAGCGGGGGGCAAAATCAGCCCCAGCATTTT. As protein: CASSPSGGQNQPQHF.

The V and J genes are TRBV5-1 and TRBJ2-5, with D perhaps TRBD2 (5 bases). Trimming removed 0 bases at V and 5 bases at J, with 17 bases between. Germline CDR1 SGHRS, CDR2 YFSETQ. The CDR3 contains 16 residues. CDR3 loop: CASSLEPAERGETQYF. CDR3 nucleotides: TGCGCCAGCAGCTTGGAGCCGGCGGAACGAGGGGAGACCCAGTACTTC.

The rearrangement links TRBV9 to TRBJ2-3, with D hard to call. CDR1 SGDLS and CDR2 YYNGEE come from the germline V gene. There are 14 residues in the CDR3. Trimming cost V 0 bases and J 2 bases, with 7 bases left between them. The CDR3 loop reads CASSVDPYTDTQYF. The CDR3 DNA reads TGTGCCAGCAGCGTAGACCCCTACACAGATACGCAGTATTTT.

This rearrangement joins TRBV10-3 to TRBJ1-5; no definite D call. Germline V gene data show CDR1 as ENHRY and CDR2 as SYGVKD. This CDR3 comprises 13 residues. The V end lost 3 bases, the J end lost 5 bases, and 8 bases lay between the germline ends. CDR3 residues: CAISEGRDQPQHF. The CDR3, as DNA: TGTGCCATCAGTGAAGGGAGGGATCAGCCCCAGCATTTT.

The chain carries TRBV19 and TRBJ1-1, with D possibly TRBD1 on 5 matching bases. Trimming stripped 7 bases from V and 4 bases from J, with 13 bases between. Germline V gives CDR1 LNHDA, CDR2 SQIVND (reference sequence). This CDR3 has 13 residues. The CDR3 loop is CASTAGRTTEAFF. The CDR3 nucleotides are TGTGCCAGTACTGCAGGGAGGACCACTGAAGCTTTCTTT. The whole variable domain, remainder taken from reference TRBV19 and TRBJ1-1, is DGGITQSPKYLFRKEGQNVTLSCEQNLNHDAMYWYRQDPGQGLRLIYYSQIVNDFQKGDIAEGYSVSREKKESFPLTVTSAQKNPTAFYLCASTAGRTTEAFFGQGTRLTVV.

The chain is built from TRBV9 and TRBJ2-2; possible D gene TRBD2, 6 bases. V was pared by 0 bases and J by 1 base, with 10 bases between. Germline V gives CDR1 SGDLS, CDR2 YYNGEE. This CDR3 region has 16 residues. The CDR3 loop reads CASSVGRTKNTGELFF. As DNA, the CDR3 is TGTGCCAGCAGCGTAGGTAGGACTAAGAACACCGGGGAGCTGTTTTTT. Full variable domain (remainder filled in from reference TRBV9 and TRBJ2-2): DSGVTQTPKHLITATGQRVTLRCSPRSGDLSVYWYQQSLDQGLQFLIQYYNGEERAKGNILERFSAQQFPDLHSELNLSSLELGDSALYFCASSVGRTKNTGELFFGEGSRLTVL.